This TCR beta chain stems from a study of T cells in narcolepsy. Study results and limitations: In some patient and control memory CD4+ samples, autoreactive clones were absent.

A remark on this clone: What it binds is not known.

The method was immunoSEQ multiplex PCR; TCRdb's version includes in-frame clones alone and lacks a portion of them. This sample has about 43,000 clones; roughly 88% occur once, and the top ten carry 1% to 1.5%. Input material: CD45RA- memory CD4+ T cells from PBMCs. The sequence was obtained from a human donor with narcolepsy.

The CDR3 sequence: CASSLRTSREQYF. CDR3 in DNA: TGTGCCAGCAGCCTAAGGACTAGTCGAGAGCAGTACTTC. V usage is TRBV7-2 and J usage is TRBJ2-7; 7 bases are a match to TRBD2. Germline CDR1 and CDR2: SGHTA and FQGNSA. The CDR3 spans 13 residues. After removal of 5 bases from V and 7 bases from J, the junction contained 8 bases not matched to a gene.